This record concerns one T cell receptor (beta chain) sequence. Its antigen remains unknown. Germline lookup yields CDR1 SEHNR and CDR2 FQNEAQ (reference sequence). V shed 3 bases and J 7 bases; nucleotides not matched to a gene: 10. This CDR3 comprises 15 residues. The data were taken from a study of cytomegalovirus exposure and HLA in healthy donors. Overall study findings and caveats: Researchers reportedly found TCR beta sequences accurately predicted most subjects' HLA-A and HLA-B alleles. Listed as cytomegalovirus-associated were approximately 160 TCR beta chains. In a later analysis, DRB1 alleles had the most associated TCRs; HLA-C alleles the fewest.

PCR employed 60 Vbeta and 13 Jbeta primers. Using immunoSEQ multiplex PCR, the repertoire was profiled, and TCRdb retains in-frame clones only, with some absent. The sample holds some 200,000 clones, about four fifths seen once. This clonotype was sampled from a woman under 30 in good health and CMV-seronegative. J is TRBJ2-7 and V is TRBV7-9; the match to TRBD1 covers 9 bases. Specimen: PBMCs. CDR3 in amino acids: CASSFPEQGAGEQYF. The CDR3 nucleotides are TGTGCCAGCAGCTTTCCCGAACAGGGGGCAGGAGAGCAGTACTTC.